The 30 T cell receptor beta chains in this list originate from one sample, sequenced in a study of cytomegalovirus exposure and HLA in healthy donors. PCR employed 60 Vbeta and 13 Jbeta primers. Profiling relied on immunoSEQ multiplex PCR, and the TCRdb table lists in-frame clones only, not all of them. This table has over 150,000 clones, 65% to 85% appearing once. Sequenced input: PBMCs. The receptors here all came from a woman in her late teens or twenties in good health and CMV-seronegative.

The chain links TRBV19 to TRBJ1-3; D call uncertain. V lost 9 bases and J 4 bases, leaving 13 bases between the germline ends. From germline, CDR1 is LNHDA and CDR2 SQIVND (reference sequence). The CDR3 is 13 residues long. The chain's CDR3 is CASARGSGNTIYF. CDR3 in DNA: TGTGCCAGCGCGAGAGGGAGCGGAAACACCATATATTTT.

This clone was observed a few times. This sequence joins TRBV7-2 and TRBJ2-3; 14 bases agree with TRBD2. Germline V lookup: CDR1 SGHTA, CDR2 FQGNSA. V shed 1 base, J shed 0 bases, and the junction held 6 bases outside the gene matches. The CDR3 is made up of 19 amino acids. In DNA, the CDR3 is TGTGCCAGCAGCTTAGTCTGGACTAGCGGGAGGTCTAGCACAGATACGCAGTATTTT. This codes for CASSLVWTSGRSSTDTQYF. The full variable domain, rest sourced from reference TRBV7-2 and TRBJ2-3, is GAGVSQSPSNKVTEKGKDVELRCDPISGHTALYWYRQSLGQGLEFLIYFQGNSAPDKSGLPSDRFSAERTGGSVSTLTIQRTQQEDSAVYLCASSLVWTSGRSSTDTQYFGPGTRLTVL.

There are a few counts of this clone. The chain has TRBV7-3 and TRBJ2-5; D uncertain. Germline assignment: CDR1 SGHTA and CDR2 FQGTGA. V dropped 5 bases and J dropped 3 bases, with 10 bases sitting between them. The CDR3 is 13 amino acids. DNA of the CDR3: TGTGCCAGCAGCCACGAGGAGAAAGAGACCCAGTACTTC. Translated: CASSHEEKETQYF.

This clone was seen only once. The chain is built from TRBV27 and TRBJ1-5, with no clear D. Germline CDR1 is MNHEY and CDR2 is SMNVEV (reference sequence). The CDR3 has 16 amino acids. Trimming pared 6 bases from V and 0 bases from J, leaving 15 bases between. Here the CDR3 DNA reads TGTGCCAGCAGCGAGGGCGGTAGATATAGCAATCAGCCCCAGCATTTT. It codes for CASSEGGRYSNQPQHF.

CDR3 region: CASSQDAGQGPEQYF. DNA of the CDR3: TGCGCCAGCAGCCAAGATGCGGGACAGGGTCCCGAGCAGTACTTC. The rearrangement joins TRBV4-1 to TRBJ2-7; TRBD1 aligns across 9 bases. The germline V gene encodes CDR1 MGHRA and CDR2 YSYEKL. The CDR3 extends over 15 amino acids. J gave up 6 bases and V 0 bases, and 6 bases lay outside the gene matches.

This chain uses TRBV28 with TRBJ2-7, with D uncertain. CDR1 MDHEN and CDR2 SYDVKM come from the germline V gene. The V end was cut by 1 base, the J end by 6 bases, with 10 bases between. CDR3 size: 13 residues. The CDR3 sequence: CASSLFRVGEQYF. The CDR3 coding sequence is TGTGCCAGCAGTTTATTCCGGGTTGGCGAGCAGTACTTC.

The chain employs TRBV27 and TRBJ2-7; D not certain. The CDR3 loop spans 13 amino acids. V lost 5 bases to trimming and J lost 2 bases, with 10 bases between them. Germline loops: CDR1 MNHEY, CDR2 SMNVEV (reference sequence). This CDR3 reads CASSVIPPYEQYF. CDR3 sequence (DNA): TGTGCCAGCAGTGTCATCCCCCCCTACGAGCAGTACTTC.

The V call is TRBV28, the J call TRBJ2-7, with 7 positions matching TRBD2. V trimming: 7 bases; J trimming: 2 bases; junction bases outside the gene matches: 14. The CDR3 contains 16 residues. Germline values: CDR1 MDHEN, CDR2 SYDVKM. This chain's CDR3 is CASIKPGGYPTYEQYF. The CDR3 DNA follows: TGTGCCAGCATCAAACCCGGGGGGTACCCTACCTACGAGCAGTACTTC.

This clone was observed a single time. This chain links TRBV11-2 with TRBJ2-3; D may be TRBD1 (5 bases). CDR3 length: 13 amino acids. Germline loops: CDR1 SGHAT, CDR2 FQNNGV. Trimming removed 5 bases at V and 6 bases at J, with 12 bases between. CDR3: CASSEWGLDTQYF. The CDR3 nucleotides are TGTGCCAGCAGCGAATGGGGCTTGGATACGCAGTATTTT. Full variable domain (outside the CDR3, taken from reference TRBV11-2 and TRBJ2-3): EAGVAQSPRYKIIEKRQSVAFWCNPISGHATLYWYQQILGQGPKLLIQFQNNGVVDDSQLPKDRFSAERLKGVDSTLKIQPAKLEDSAVYLCASSEWGLDTQYFGPGTRLTVL.

V usage is TRBV28 and J usage is TRBJ1-4; D may be TRBD1 (6 bases). CDR3 length equals 14 residues. Trimming cost V 5 bases and J 8 bases, with 15 bases left between them. Per germline, CDR1 MDHEN and CDR2 SYDVKM. CDR3 DNA sequence: TGTGCCAGCAGTGCTGGGGGCATGAGGGAAAAACTGTTTTTT. Amino acid sequence: CASSAGGMREKLFF.

This rearrangement joins TRBV2 to TRBJ2-1, with 7 positions matching TRBD2. The CDR3 length is 12 residues. Germline V lookup: CDR1 SNHLY, CDR2 FYNNEI. J gave up 4 bases and V 6 bases, and 0 bases lay outside the gene matches. Written as DNA, the CDR3 is TGTGCCAGCAGCGGGAGGTACAATGAGCAGTTCTTC. Translation gives CASSGRYNEQFF. The full variable domain, with the rest looked up from reference TRBV2 and TRBJ2-1, is EPEVTQTPSHQVTQMGQEVILRCVPISNHLYFYWYRQILGQKVEFLVSFYNNEISEKSEIFDDQFSVERPDGSNFTLKIRSTKLEDSAMYFCASSGRYNEQFFGPGTRLTVL.

The chain carries TRBV29-1 and TRBJ2-7, with 8 bases identical to TRBD1. The CDR3 is made up of 15 amino acids. Germline trimming cut 0 bases from V and 2 bases from J; bases unmatched to any gene: 6. The germline gives CDR1 SQVTM, CDR2 ANQGSEA. CDR3 region: CSVEDGDRGTYEQYF. The CDR3 DNA is TGCAGCGTTGAAGATGGTGACAGGGGAACCTACGAGCAGTACTTC.

The chain carries TRBV4-3 and TRBJ2-1; tentatively, D is TRBD2 (6 bases). The CDR3 loop spans 15 amino acids. V was cut by 0 bases and J by 6 bases, with 12 bases left in between. Looked up from germline, CDR1 is LGHNA and CDR2 is YSLEER. The CDR3, as DNA: TGCGCCAGCAGCCAAGAGCGGGACCCCCTCAATGAGCAGTTCTTC. Its protein is CASSQERDPLNEQFF.

V usage is TRBV29-1 and J usage is TRBJ2-2; 14 nucleotides align to TRBD2. The CDR3 length is 14 residues. Trimming took 6 bases from V and 6 from J; bases not matched to a gene: 3. The germline V gene has CDR1 SQVTM and CDR2 ANQGSEA. The CDR3 is CSVGLAGGPGELFF. The CDR3 bases are TGCAGCGTAGGACTAGCGGGGGGTCCCGGGGAGCTGTTTTTT.

V usage is TRBV18 and J usage is TRBJ1-2; 9 bases line up with TRBD1. Trimming took 6 bases from V and 9 from J; bases not matched to a gene: 11. The germline V gene encodes CDR1 KGHSH and CDR2 LQKENI. The CDR3 is made up of 14 amino acids. DNA for the CDR3: TGTGCCAGCTCGGTGGGACAGGGAGATTATAGCTACACCTTC. This sequence encodes CASSVGQGDYSYTF.

Here the CDR3 reads CASLKTEAFF. The CDR3 nucleotides are TGTGCCAGCCTTAAAACTGAAGCTTTCTTT. The rearrangement uses TRBV2 and TRBJ1-1, with D uncertain. CDR1 and CDR2 (germline): SNHLY, FYNNEI. V was pared by 8 bases and J by 5 bases, with 6 bases between. This CDR3 is built from 10 residues. The whole variable domain, filled in from reference TRBV2 and TRBJ1-1, reads EPEVTQTPSHQVTQMGQEVILRCVPISNHLYFYWYRQILGQKVEFLVSFYNNEISEKSEIFDDQFSVERPDGSNFTLKIRSTKLEDSAMYFCASLKTEAFFGQGTRLTVV.

The gene calls are TRBV27 and TRBJ2-7, with 9 positions matching TRBD2. CDR1 is MNHEY and CDR2 is SMNVEV in the germline V gene (reference sequence). With 3 bases clipped from V and 4 bases from J, the junction kept 10 bases outside the gene matches. CDR3 length equals 16 residues. CDR3 protein: CASSFRTGGREYEQYF. The CDR3 DNA reads as TGTGCCAGCAGTTTTAGGACCGGCGGGAGGGAGTACGAGCAGTACTTC.

The rearrangement joins TRBV7-9 to TRBJ2-1, with a tentative D call TRBD2 (6 bases). V lost 1 base and J 2 bases, leaving 9 bases between the germline ends. The CDR3 contains 15 residues. The germline CDR1 and CDR2 sequences are SEHNR and FQNEAQ (reference sequence). In DNA, the CDR3 is TGTGCCAGCAGCTTAGACGGGAGCCCCTACAATGAGCAGTTCTTC. Residues: CASSLDGSPYNEQFF.

The chain links TRBV6-5 to TRBJ2-5; tentative D call: TRBD1 (5 bases). Trimming shortened V by 8 bases and J by 4 bases, and 11 bases separated the two germline ends. CDR1 and CDR2 from the germline V gene are MNHEY and SVGAGI. This CDR3 spans 12 amino acids. The CDR3 here is CASGKGAETQYF. The CDR3, as DNA: TGTGCCAGCGGTAAAGGGGCAGAGACCCAGTACTTC.

V and J are TRBV6-4 and TRBJ2-1, with 7 bases aligning to TRBD1. CDR1 MRHNA and CDR2 SNTAGT come from the germline V gene. The CDR3 loop spans 20 amino acids. V lost 2 bases, J lost 0 bases, and 16 bases stayed unmatched. The CDR3 here is CASSDIPNLGQASSYNEQFF. CDR3 nucleotide sequence: TGTGCCAGCAGTGACATTCCCAATTTAGGACAGGCGAGCTCCTACAATGAGCAGTTCTTC.

The CDR3 reads CASSSRGSAAEAFF. DNA for the CDR3: TGTGCCAGCAGCTCCCGTGGGTCGGCGGCTGAAGCTTTCTTT. The chain employs TRBV6-6 and TRBJ1-1; no clear D. The V and J ends lost 6 bases and 6 bases respectively, with 17 bases between them. Germline V CDR1 and CDR2: MNHNY, SVGAGI (reference sequence). The CDR3 totals 14 residues.

The chain has TRBV14 and TRBJ2-7; 7 bases align to TRBD1. J was trimmed by 2 bases and V by 3 bases; bases with no gene match: 10. The CDR3 has 16 amino acids. Looked up from germline, CDR1 is SGHDN and CDR2 is FVKESK. CDR3 residues: CASSHGYRGLTYEQYF. CDR3 coding DNA: TGTGCCAGCAGCCATGGGTACAGGGGCCTAACCTACGAGCAGTACTTC.

This chain joins TRBV5-1 and TRBJ2-3, with 7 bases that match TRBD2. Germline V CDR1 and CDR2: SGHRS, YFSETQ. This CDR3 has 14 amino acids. V was clipped by 1 base and J by 5 bases; unmatched bases: 4. The CDR3 protein is CASSLLLAEDTQYF. The DNA of the CDR3 is TGCGCCAGCAGCTTGTTGCTAGCGGAAGATACGCAGTATTTT.

The genes are TRBV27 and TRBJ1-5; perhaps TRBD1 as D (5 bases). Germline assignment: CDR1 MNHEY and CDR2 SMNVEV (reference sequence). V lost 5 bases, J lost 3 bases, and 14 bases lay in between. CDR3 size: 15 residues. CDR3 bases: TGTGCCAGCAGTCCCTCTGACAGATTCAATCAGCCCCAGCATTTT. Amino acids: CASSPSDRFNQPQHF.

This chain connects TRBV9 to TRBJ1-2; D is undetermined. V gave up 7 bases and J gave up 7 bases, with 20 bases separating them. Germline V gene sequence: CDR1 SGDLS, CDR2 YYNGEE. The CDR3 totals 14 residues. The CDR3 protein is CASSPLTSGRGYTF. CDR3 sequence (DNA): TGTGCCAGCTCCCCTTTAACATCTGGGCGTGGCTACACCTTC. The variable domain in full, completed from reference TRBV9 and TRBJ1-2, reads DSGVTQTPKHLITATGQRVTLRCSPRSGDLSVYWYQQSLDQGLQFLIQYYNGEERAKGNILERFSAQQFPDLHSELNLSSLELGDSALYFCASSPLTSGRGYTFGSGTRLTVV.

The chain carries TRBV7-8 and TRBJ1-1, with TRBD1 matching 9 bases. Germline lookup yields CDR1 SGHVS and CDR2 FQNEAQ. This CDR3 region has 14 residues. Unmatched junction bases numbered 8, after V lost 5 bases and J lost 7 bases. CDR3 loop: CASSTTGGGNEAFF. The DNA of the CDR3 is TGTGCCAGCAGCACCACAGGGGGCGGGAATGAAGCTTTCTTT.

The V call is TRBV5-6, the J call TRBJ1-5; 11 bases are shared with TRBD1. V was clipped by 3 bases and J by 5 bases; unmatched bases: 13. CDR1 and CDR2 (germline): SGHDT, YYEEEE. The length of the CDR3 is 18 residues. CDR3 amino acids: CASSSGVRRTGGYQPQHF. DNA of the CDR3: TGTGCCAGCAGCTCTGGGGTACGGCGGACAGGGGGCTATCAGCCCCAGCATTTT.

This sequence joins TRBV9 and TRBJ1-3; TRBD1 matches at 9 bases. This CDR3 has 15 amino acids. V trimming: 4 bases; J trimming: 9 bases; junction bases outside the gene matches: 11. In germline, CDR1 is SGDLS, CDR2 YYNGEE. The CDR3 loop reads CASSIRDRDIGTIYF. The CDR3 bases are TGTGCCAGCAGCATCCGGGACAGGGATATCGGCACCATATATTTT.

The V gene is TRBV28, the J gene TRBJ1-5, with 8 nucleotides matching TRBD1. The junction had 13 bases not matched to a gene; V was cut back by 2 bases and J by 1 base. The length of the CDR3 is 19 residues. The germline V gene encodes CDR1 MDHEN and CDR2 SYDVKM. The CDR3 here is CASSLTTGGFIDSNQPQHF. In DNA, the CDR3 is TGTGCCAGCAGTTTAACAACAGGGGGGTTTATTGACAGCAATCAGCCCCAGCATTTT.

The genes are TRBV6-1 and TRBJ1-5, with D unclear. Germline V gene sequence: CDR1 MNHNS, CDR2 SASEGT. The CDR3 is 13 residues long. V lost 1 base and J lost 4, with 5 bases in between. Here the CDR3 reads CASSEEQNQPQHF. In DNA form, the CDR3 reads TGTGCCAGCAGTGAAGAACAGAATCAGCCCCAGCATTTT.